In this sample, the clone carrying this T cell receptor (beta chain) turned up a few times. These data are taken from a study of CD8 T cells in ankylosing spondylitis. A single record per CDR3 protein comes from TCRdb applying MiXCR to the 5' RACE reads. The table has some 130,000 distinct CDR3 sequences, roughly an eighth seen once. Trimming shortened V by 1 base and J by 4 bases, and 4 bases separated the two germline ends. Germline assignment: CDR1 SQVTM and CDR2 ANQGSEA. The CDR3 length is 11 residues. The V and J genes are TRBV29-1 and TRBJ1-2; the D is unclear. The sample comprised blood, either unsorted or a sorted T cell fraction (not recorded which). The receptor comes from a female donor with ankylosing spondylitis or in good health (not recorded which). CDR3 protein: CSVEVGYGYTF. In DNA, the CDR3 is TGCAGCGTTGAAGTCGGCTATGGCTACACCTTC.